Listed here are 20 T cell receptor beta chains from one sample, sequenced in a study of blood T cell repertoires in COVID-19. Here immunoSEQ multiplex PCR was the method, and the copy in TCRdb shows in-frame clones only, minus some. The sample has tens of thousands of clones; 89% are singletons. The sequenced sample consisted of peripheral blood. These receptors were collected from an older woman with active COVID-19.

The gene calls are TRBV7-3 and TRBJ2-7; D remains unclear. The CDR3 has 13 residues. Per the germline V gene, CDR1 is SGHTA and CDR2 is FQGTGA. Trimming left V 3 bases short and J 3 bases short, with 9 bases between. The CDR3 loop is CASSFTQHYEQYF. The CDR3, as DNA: TGTGCCAGCAGCTTCACCCAACACTACGAGCAGTACTTC.

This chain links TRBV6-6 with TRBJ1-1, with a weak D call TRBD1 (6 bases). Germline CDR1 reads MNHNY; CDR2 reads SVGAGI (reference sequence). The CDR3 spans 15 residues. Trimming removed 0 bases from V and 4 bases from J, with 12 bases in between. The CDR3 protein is CASSYSGGHGTEAFF. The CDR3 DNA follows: TGTGCCAGCAGTTACTCGGGGGGGCACGGCACTGAAGCTTTCTTT.

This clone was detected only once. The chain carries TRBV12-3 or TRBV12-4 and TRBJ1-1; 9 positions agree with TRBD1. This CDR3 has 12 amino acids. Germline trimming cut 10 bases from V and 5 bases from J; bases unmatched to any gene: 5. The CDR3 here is CATFGTGTEAFF. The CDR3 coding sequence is TGTGCCACATTCGGGACAGGGACTGAAGCTTTCTTT.

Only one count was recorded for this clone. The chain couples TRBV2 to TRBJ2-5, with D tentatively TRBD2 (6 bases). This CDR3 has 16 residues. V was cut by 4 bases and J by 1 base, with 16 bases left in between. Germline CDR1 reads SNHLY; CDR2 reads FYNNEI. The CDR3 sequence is CASSAALGSFQETQYF. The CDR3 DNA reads TGTGCCAGCAGTGCTGCCCTCGGGAGCTTCCAAGAGACCCAGTACTTC.

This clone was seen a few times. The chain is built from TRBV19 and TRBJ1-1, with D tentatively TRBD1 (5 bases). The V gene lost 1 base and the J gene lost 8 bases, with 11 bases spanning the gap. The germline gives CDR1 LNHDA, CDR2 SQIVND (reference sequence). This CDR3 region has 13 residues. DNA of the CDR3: TGTGCCAGTAGTATAGCAGGCAAGGGGGAAGCTTTCTTT. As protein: CASSIAGKGEAFF.

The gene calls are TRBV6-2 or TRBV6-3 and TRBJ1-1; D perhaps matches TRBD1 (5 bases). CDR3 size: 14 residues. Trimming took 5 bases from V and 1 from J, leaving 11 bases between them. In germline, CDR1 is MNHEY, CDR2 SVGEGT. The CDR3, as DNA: TGTGCCAGCAGTCCAGGGATAACGAACACTGAAGCTTTCTTT. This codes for CASSPGITNTEAFF.

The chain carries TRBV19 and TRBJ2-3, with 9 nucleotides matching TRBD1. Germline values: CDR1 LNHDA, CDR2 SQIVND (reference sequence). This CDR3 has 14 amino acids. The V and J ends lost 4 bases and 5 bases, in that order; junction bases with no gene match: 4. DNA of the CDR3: TGTGCCAGTAGTACACAGGGGGCAGGAGATACGCAGTATTTT. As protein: CASSTQGAGDTQYF.

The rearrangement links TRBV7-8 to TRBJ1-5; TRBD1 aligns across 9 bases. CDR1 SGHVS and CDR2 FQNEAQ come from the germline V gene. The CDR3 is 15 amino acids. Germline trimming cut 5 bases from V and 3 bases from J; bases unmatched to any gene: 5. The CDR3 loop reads CASSRDRAYNQPQHF. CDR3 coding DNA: TGTGCCAGCAGCCGGGACAGGGCCTACAATCAGCCCCAGCATTTT.

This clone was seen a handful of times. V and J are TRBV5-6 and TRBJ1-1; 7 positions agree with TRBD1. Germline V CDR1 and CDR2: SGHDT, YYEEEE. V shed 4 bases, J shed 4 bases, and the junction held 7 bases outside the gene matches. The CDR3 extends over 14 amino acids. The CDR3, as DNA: TGTGCCAGCAGCCTGGGCTCAGGGGGCACTGAAGCTTTCTTT. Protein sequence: CASSLGSGGTEAFF.

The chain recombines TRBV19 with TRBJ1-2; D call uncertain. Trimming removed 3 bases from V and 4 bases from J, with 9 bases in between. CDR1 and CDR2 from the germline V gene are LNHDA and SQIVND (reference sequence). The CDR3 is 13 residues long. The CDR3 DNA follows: TGTGCCAGTAGTATTCTGGGAGGCTATGGCTACACCTTC. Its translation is CASSILGGYGYTF.

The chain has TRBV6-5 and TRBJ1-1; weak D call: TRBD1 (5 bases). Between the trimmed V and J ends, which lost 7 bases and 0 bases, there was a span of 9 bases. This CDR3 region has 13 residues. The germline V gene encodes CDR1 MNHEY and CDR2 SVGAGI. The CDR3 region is CASNLQVNTEAFF. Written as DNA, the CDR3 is TGTGCCAGCAATTTACAGGTGAACACTGAAGCTTTCTTT.

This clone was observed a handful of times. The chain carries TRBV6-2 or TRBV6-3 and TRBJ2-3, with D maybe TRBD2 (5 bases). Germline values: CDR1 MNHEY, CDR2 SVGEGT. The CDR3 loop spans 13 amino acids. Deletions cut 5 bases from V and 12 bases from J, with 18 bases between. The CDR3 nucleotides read TGTGCCAGCAGTCTCCCGGACTTTCTCACCCAGTATTTT. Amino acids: CASSLPDFLTQYF.

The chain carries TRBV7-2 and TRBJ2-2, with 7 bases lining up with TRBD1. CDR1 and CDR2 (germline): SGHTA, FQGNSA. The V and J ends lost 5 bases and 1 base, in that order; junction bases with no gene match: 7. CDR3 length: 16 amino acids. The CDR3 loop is CASSIDRDRNTGELFF. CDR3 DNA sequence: TGTGCCAGCAGCATAGACAGGGACAGGAACACCGGGGAGCTGTTTTTT.

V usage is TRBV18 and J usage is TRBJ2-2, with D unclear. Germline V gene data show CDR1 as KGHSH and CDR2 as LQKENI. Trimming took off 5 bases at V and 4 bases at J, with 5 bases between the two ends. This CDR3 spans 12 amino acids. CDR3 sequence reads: CASSSSTGELFF. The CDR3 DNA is TGTGCCAGCTCATCCTCCACCGGGGAGCTGTTTTTT.

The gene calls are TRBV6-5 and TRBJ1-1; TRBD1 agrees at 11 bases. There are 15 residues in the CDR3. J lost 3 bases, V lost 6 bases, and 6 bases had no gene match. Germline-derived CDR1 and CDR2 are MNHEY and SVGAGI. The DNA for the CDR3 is TGTGCCAGCAGGGGGACAGGGGGAAGGTACACTGAAGCTTTCTTT. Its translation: CASRGTGGRYTEAFF.

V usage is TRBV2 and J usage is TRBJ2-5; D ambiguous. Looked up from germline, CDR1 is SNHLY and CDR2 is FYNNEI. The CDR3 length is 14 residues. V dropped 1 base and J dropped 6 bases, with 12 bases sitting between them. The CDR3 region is CASSEDSSSQTQYF. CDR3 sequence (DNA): TGTGCCAGCAGTGAAGATAGTAGCTCGCAGACCCAGTACTTC.

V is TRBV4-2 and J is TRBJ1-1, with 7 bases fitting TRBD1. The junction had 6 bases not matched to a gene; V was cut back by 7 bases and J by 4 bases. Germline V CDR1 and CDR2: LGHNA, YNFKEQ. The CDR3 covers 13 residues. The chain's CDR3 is CASTYNRGTEAFF. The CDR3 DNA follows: TGTGCCAGCACCTATAACAGGGGCACTGAAGCTTTCTTT.

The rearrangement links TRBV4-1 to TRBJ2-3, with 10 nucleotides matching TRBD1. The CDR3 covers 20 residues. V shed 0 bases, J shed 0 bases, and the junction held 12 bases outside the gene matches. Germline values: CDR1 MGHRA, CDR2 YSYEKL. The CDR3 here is CASSQDGDRGGIPSTDTQYF. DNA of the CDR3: TGCGCCAGCAGCCAAGATGGGGACAGGGGCGGCATCCCTAGCACAGATACGCAGTATTTT.

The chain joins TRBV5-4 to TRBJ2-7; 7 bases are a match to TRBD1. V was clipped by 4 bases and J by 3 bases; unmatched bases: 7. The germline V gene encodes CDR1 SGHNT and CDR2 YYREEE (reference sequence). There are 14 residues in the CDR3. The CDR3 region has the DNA TGTGCCAGCAGCCCCATGGCAGGGGGCTACGAGCAGTACTTC. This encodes CASSPMAGGYEQYF.

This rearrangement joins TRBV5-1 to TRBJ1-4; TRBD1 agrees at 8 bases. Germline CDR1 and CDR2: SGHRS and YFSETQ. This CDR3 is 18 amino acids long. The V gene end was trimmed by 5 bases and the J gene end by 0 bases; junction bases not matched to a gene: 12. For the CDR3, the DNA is TGCGCCAGCAGGCTGGGGGACAGGCCCCCCTCAACTAATGAAAAACTGTTTTTT. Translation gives CASRLGDRPPSTNEKLFF.